This T cell receptor (beta chain) stems from a study of T-cell reconstitution after alpha-beta-depleted transplantation in children. The TCRbeta library incorporated unique molecular identifiers. TCRdb analysed the PCR reads with MiXCR anew, one entry per CDR3 protein. The sample lists about 4,200 distinct CDR3 sequences; less than 20% were seen once. Overall study findings and caveats: After one year, T-cell counts and TCRbeta diversity mostly came from new T cells.

CDR3 length: 15 amino acids. The V gene's germline CDR1 is LGHDT and CDR2 YNNKEL (reference sequence). V shed 4 bases and J shed 7 bases, with 20 bases lying between them. A note on this clonotype: Antigen unknown.

The V gene is TRBV3-1, the J gene TRBJ2-7; D could derive from TRBD1 or TRBD2 (6 bases each). The sequenced sample was PBMCs, mostly from graft donor cells, obtained 180 days after TCRalphabeta/CD19-depleted stem cell transplant. The sequence was collected from a male patient aged 2 to 9 who had a stem cell transplant for acute lymphoblastic leukemia, so the T cells may come from the graft donor. CDR3 DNA sequence: TGTGCCAGCAGCCCAGTCTGGGGGGCCACGTCGGAGCAGTACTTC. Protein: CASSPVWGATSEQYF.